This entry features one TCR beta chain sequence. Its specificity is unknown. V gave up 5 bases and J gave up 0 bases, with 9 bases separating them. Germline V gives CDR1 SGHNT, CDR2 YENEEA. The CDR3 extends over 14 amino acids. The data are from a study of radiotherapy plus CTLA-4 blockade in lung cancer. Overall study results and limits: It was early blood T cell clone dynamics, with interferon-beta, that reportedly best predicted response. Blood saw expansion of tumor-derived TCR clones after radiotherapy plus ipilimumab.

Using immunoSEQ multiplex PCR, the repertoire was profiled, and TCRdb retains in-frame clones only, with some absent. The table lists 85,000 to 90,000 clones, more than 85% of them singletons. This sequence joins TRBV11-3 and TRBJ2-3; D may correspond to TRBD1 or TRBD2 (6 bases each). The sequenced sample was peripheral blood, obtained from a patient treated with radiotherapy plus ipilimumab. This TCR derives from a human donor with non-small cell lung cancer that progressed on radiotherapy plus ipilimumab. The CDR3 region is CASSEGGSTDTQYF. In DNA form, the CDR3 reads TGTGCCAGCAGCGAGGGGGGTAGCACAGATACGCAGTATTTT. Filled out from reference TRBV11-3 and TRBJ2-3, the complete variable domain reads EAGVVQSPRYKIIEKKQPVAFWCNPISGHNTLYWYLQNLGQGPELLIRYENEEAVDDSQLPKDRFSAERLKGVDSTLKIQPAELGDSAVYLCASSEGGSTDTQYFGPGTRLTVL.